Following are 10 T cell receptor beta chains from one sample sequenced in a study of T cell responses to AZD1222 COVID-19 vaccine. Assay: immunoSEQ multiplex PCR; the TCRdb copy retains only in-frame clones and omits some. Among 90,000 to 120,000 clones listed, roughly 85% were seen once. The sequences come from peripheral blood, collected 28 days after the second AZD1222 dose. These receptors were collected from an adult who received the AZD1222 COVID-19 vaccine.

This chain joins TRBV11-2 and TRBJ2-3; no firm D call. Germline V gene data show CDR1 as SGHAT and CDR2 as FQNNGV. V lost 4 bases and J 4 bases, leaving 6 bases between the germline ends. The CDR3 consists of 12 residues. The CDR3 reads CASSWQADTQYF. The CDR3 bases are TGTGCCAGCAGCTGGCAGGCAGATACGCAGTATTTT.

J is TRBJ1-6 and V is TRBV30; weak D call: TRBD1 (5 bases). This CDR3 comprises 13 residues. The germline CDR1 and CDR2 sequences are GTSNPN and SVGIG (reference sequence). Trimming removed 2 bases from V and 8 bases from J, with 10 bases in between. CDR3 sequence: CAWSPLRDSPLHF. The DNA of the CDR3 is TGTGCCTGGAGTCCCCTCAGGGATTCACCCCTCCACTTT.

J is TRBJ2-7 and V is TRBV12-3 or TRBV12-4, with D uncertain. There are 13 residues in the CDR3. With 2 bases removed from V and 5 bases from J, the gap between germline ends came to 10 bases. The CDR3 reads CASSLLRSDEQYF. Here the CDR3 DNA reads TGTGCCAGCAGTTTACTACGGTCCGACGAGCAGTACTTC.

V is TRBV7-9 and J is TRBJ1-2; tentative D call: TRBD1 (5 bases). CDR1 and CDR2 from the germline V gene are SEHNR and FQNEAQ (reference sequence). This CDR3 region has 14 residues. V dropped 3 bases and J dropped 4 bases, with 12 bases sitting between them. The CDR3 region is CASSFEGSGYGYTF. In DNA form, the CDR3 reads TGTGCCAGCAGCTTCGAGGGGTCGGGCTATGGCTACACCTTC.

The V call is TRBV5-4, the J call TRBJ1-6; 9 bases are a match to TRBD1. The length of the CDR3 is 16 residues. Germline CDR1 and CDR2: SGHNT and YYREEE (reference sequence). Trimming removed 4 bases from V and 3 bases from J; junction bases left unmatched: 5. This CDR3 reads CASSLGQGHYNSPLHF. The CDR3 DNA follows: TGTGCCAGCAGCCTGGGACAGGGCCACTATAATTCACCCCTCCACTTT.

CDR3 amino acids: CASSFGSDRGYYEQYF. The CDR3 bases are TGTGCCAGCAGCTTCGGGAGTGACAGGGGGTACTACGAGCAGTACTTC. V usage is TRBV7-9 and J usage is TRBJ2-7; TRBD1 agrees at 9 bases. The CDR3 has 16 amino acids. Per the germline V gene, CDR1 is SEHNR and CDR2 is FQNEAQ (reference sequence). Trimming cost V 3 bases and J 3 bases; bases outside gene matches: 9. The whole variable domain, remainder taken from reference TRBV7-9 and TRBJ2-7, is DTGVSQNPRHKITKRGQNVTFRCDPISEHNRLYWYRQTLGQGPEFLTYFQNEAQLEKSRLLSDRFSAERPKGSFSTLEIQRTEQGDSAMYLCASSFGSDRGYYEQYFGPGTRLTVT.

This sequence joins TRBV28 and TRBJ1-3; D unresolved. Trimming shortened V by 7 bases and J by 0 bases, and 19 bases separated the two germline ends. The CDR3 has 17 residues. Looked up from germline, CDR1 is MDHEN and CDR2 is SYDVKM. The CDR3 loop reads CASTPSGNIYSGNTIYF. The DNA of the CDR3 is TGTGCCAGCACCCCAAGCGGGAACATTTACTCTGGAAACACCATATATTTT.

The chain has TRBV6-5 and TRBJ1-2; tentative D call: TRBD1 (6 bases). CDR1 is MNHEY, CDR2 SVGAGI, per germline. The V and J ends lost 2 bases and 5 bases respectively, with 15 bases between them. The CDR3 extends over 15 amino acids. CDR3 residues: CASSYRGGGAYGYTF. For the CDR3, the DNA is TGTGCCAGCAGTTACAGGGGTGGGGGCGCGTATGGCTACACCTTC.

This clone was observed a handful of times. The V and J genes are TRBV5-6 and TRBJ1-5; D is ambiguous. CDR1 and CDR2 from the germline V gene are SGHDT and YYEEEE. Between the trimmed V and J ends, which lost 2 bases and 3 bases, there was a span of 9 bases. This CDR3 comprises 14 residues. CDR3 sequence reads: CASSFGGNNQPQHF. CDR3 nucleotides: TGTGCCAGCAGCTTCGGAGGGAACAATCAGCCCCAGCATTTT.

This clone was seen only once. The chain is built from TRBV4-1 and TRBJ1-2, with D unclear. In germline, CDR1 is MGHRA, CDR2 YSYEKL. The germline V and J ends were trimmed by 0 bases and 4 bases, with 6 bases remaining between them. The CDR3 spans 13 residues. This chain's CDR3 is CASSQDDFYGYTF. CDR3 DNA sequence: TGCGCCAGCAGCCAAGATGACTTCTATGGCTACACCTTC.